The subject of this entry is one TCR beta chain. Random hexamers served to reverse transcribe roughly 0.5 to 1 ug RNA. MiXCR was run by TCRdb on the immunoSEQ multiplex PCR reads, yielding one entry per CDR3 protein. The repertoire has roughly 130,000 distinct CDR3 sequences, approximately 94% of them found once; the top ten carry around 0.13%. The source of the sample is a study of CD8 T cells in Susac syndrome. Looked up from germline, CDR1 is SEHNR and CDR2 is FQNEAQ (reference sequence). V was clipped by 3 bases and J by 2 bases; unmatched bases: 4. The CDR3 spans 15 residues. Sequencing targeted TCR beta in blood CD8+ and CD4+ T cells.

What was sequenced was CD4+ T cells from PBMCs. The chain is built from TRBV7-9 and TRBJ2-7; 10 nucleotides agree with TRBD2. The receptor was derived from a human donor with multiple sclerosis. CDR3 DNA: TGTGCCAGCAGCTTGGGACTAGCGCCTCCCTACGAGCAGTACTTC. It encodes CASSLGLAPPYEQYF.